These 13 T cell receptor beta chains originate from one sample sequenced in a study of vaccination and CD4 T cells after COVID-19. Noted treatment: approximately 10-day PBMC culture with coronavirus spike peptide pools or control peptides (ViraFEST assay). What these receptors recognize is not known. The Oncomine TCR Beta short-read assay sequenced DNA from cultured CD4+ T cells. MiXCR, run by TCRdb on the PCR reads, gives a single entry per CDR3 protein. This sample carries about 18,000 distinct CDR3 sequences, about 55% of them seen once, and the ten largest clones take approximately 8.4%. Sequencing used CD4+ T cells from blood, cultured in vitro. The origin of the receptors is a human donor who had recovered from COVID-19.

The J gene is TRBJ1-3, the V gene TRBV6-1, with a possible D match to TRBD1 (5 bases). This CDR3 has 15 residues. The germline gives CDR1 MNHNS, CDR2 SASEGT. The V end was cut by 0 bases, the J end by 5 bases, with 11 bases between. CDR3 nucleotide sequence: TGTGCCAGCAGTGAAGCCACCGGGACCCGAAACACCATATATTTT. Protein product: CASSEATGTRNTIYF.

This chain joins TRBV28 and TRBJ2-3, with D maybe TRBD2 (6 bases). Per the germline V gene, CDR1 is MDHEN and CDR2 is SYDVKM. The ends were cut back, 8 bases at V and 1 base at J, with 13 bases in the middle. The CDR3 spans 14 residues. This CDR3 reads CASGKGGGTDTQYF. The CDR3 DNA follows: TGTGCCAGCGGTAAGGGCGGGGGCACAGATACGCAGTATTTT.

The chain is built from TRBV10-3 and TRBJ1-5; D ambiguous. CDR3 length: 13 amino acids. V lost 6 bases to trimming and J lost 4 bases, with 10 bases between them. Germline-derived CDR1 and CDR2 are ENHRY and SYGVKD. The CDR3 is CAISGDLNQPQHF. As DNA, the CDR3 is TGTGCCATCAGCGGGGATCTAAATCAGCCCCAGCATTTT.

The chain has TRBV21-1 and TRBJ2-5; the D call of TRBD1 is as the table states it, not checked on the DNA. TRBV21-1 is given as a pseudogene. The CDR3 loop spans 14 amino acids. DNA of the CDR3: TGTGCCAGCAGCAAAGGGGGACAGGGAGAGACCCAGTACTTC. Translating gives CASSKGGQGETQYF.

V usage is TRBV19 and J usage is TRBJ1-2, with D perhaps TRBD1 (5 bases). The CDR3 length is 15 residues. Per the germline V gene, CDR1 is LNHDA and CDR2 is SQIVND (reference sequence). V shed 1 base and J shed 0 bases, with 9 bases lying between them. The CDR3 sequence is CASSIVGGTNYGYTF. The CDR3 coding sequence is TGTGCCAGTAGTATAGTTGGGGGAACTAACTATGGCTACACCTTC.

This clonotype was seen only a few times. V and J are TRBV6-2 or TRBV6-3 and TRBJ1-6; maybe TRBD1 (6 bases). CDR1 and CDR2 (germline): MNHEY, SVGEGT. CDR3 size: 14 residues. V was cut by 4 bases and J by 14 bases, with 18 bases left in between. CDR3 sequence reads: CASSSGQYLFALHF. The CDR3 region has the DNA TGTGCCAGCAGTTCCGGACAGTACCTCTTTGCCCTCCACTTT.

The chain has TRBV6-1 and TRBJ1-5; 7 bases line up with TRBD1. There are 17 residues in the CDR3. Germline V gene lookup returns CDR1 MNHNS and CDR2 SASEGT. V lost 6 bases, J lost 3 bases, and 14 bases stayed unmatched. CDR3: CASRGRQGGVHNQPQHF. As DNA, the CDR3 is TGTGCCAGCAGGGGACGACAGGGAGGCGTACACAATCAGCCCCAGCATTTT.

J is TRBJ2-2 and V is TRBV5-1; a possible D gene is TRBD2 (5 bases). Trimming cost V 1 base and J 3 bases, with 13 bases left between them. The germline CDR1 and CDR2 sequences are SGHRS and YFSETQ. The CDR3 sequence is 16 residues long. CDR3 sequence (DNA): TGCGCCAGCAGCTTGAATGCGGGTGTGGACACCGGGGAGCTGTTTTTT. Translating it yields CASSLNAGVDTGELFF.

The V call is TRBV6-1, the J call TRBJ1-1; TRBD1 might be the D (6 bases). Trimming took off 4 bases at V and 11 bases at J, with 11 bases between the two ends. The CDR3 contains 11 residues. Germline CDR1 and CDR2: MNHNS and SASEGT. In DNA, the CDR3 is TGTGCCAGCAGTGTTGGGGGGCACGCTTTCTTT. Translated, it gives CASSVGGHAFF.

V usage is TRBV28 and J usage is TRBJ2-7; 9 bases are a match to TRBD2. V lost 6 bases to trimming and J lost 4 bases; unmatched junction nucleotides: 7. CDR3 length equals 14 residues. The germline gives CDR1 MDHEN, CDR2 SYDVKM. The CDR3 reads CASSRAGGRYEQYF. In DNA, the CDR3 is TGTGCCAGCAGCCGAGCGGGGGGCAGGTACGAGCAGTACTTC.

This sequence joins TRBV30 and TRBJ2-7; D not certain. The CDR3 runs to 13 residues. The V end was cut by 3 bases, the J end by 3 bases, with 12 bases between. CDR1 and CDR2 from the germline V gene are GTSNPN and SVGIG (reference sequence). CDR3 bases: TGTGCCTGGAGGACCGACGGAAACTACGAGCAGTACTTC. Protein: CAWRTDGNYEQYF.

A few counts support this clonotype. CDR3 DNA sequence: TGTGCCAGCAGTCCCGCCTCAGGTCAATTTTTTTACGAGCAGTACTTC. Its translation: CASSPASGQFFYEQYF. The chain recombines TRBV28 with TRBJ2-7; D is unresolved. This CDR3 has 16 residues. Trimming removed 5 bases at V and 4 bases at J, with 21 bases between. Germline values: CDR1 MDHEN, CDR2 SYDVKM.

This clonotype was picked up a small number of times. The chain combines TRBV10-3 with TRBJ2-2; D uncertain. Germline values: CDR1 ENHRY, CDR2 SYGVKD. The CDR3 is made up of 14 amino acids. V was cut by 8 bases and J by 1 base, with 11 bases left in between. CDR3 region: CAIRPALNTGELFF. DNA of the CDR3: TGTGCCATCCGACCGGCCCTGAACACCGGGGAGCTGTTTTTT.